Included here is one TCR beta chain sequence, with context. Original processing methods: The authors estimated nucleated cell counts from reference gene primer amplification. Assay: immunoSEQ multiplex PCR; the TCRdb copy retains only in-frame clones and omits some. The V and J calls and clone size are taken from that table; D and trimming were inferred from the DNA. The table has 110,000 to 150,000 clones, 84% seen once. This sample is drawn from a study of blood T cell repertoires in COVID-19. Sequenced material: peripheral blood. The origin of this receptor is an elderly woman in a cohort sampled during active or convalescent COVID-19.

The CDR3 DNA is TGTGCCAGTAACTGGACAGGGGTCTATGGCTACACCTTC. Its translation is CASNWTGVYGYTF. The chain uses TRBV19 and TRBJ1-2; the match to TRBD1 covers 9 bases. After removal of 7 bases from V and 4 bases from J, the junction contained 4 bases not matched to a gene. Germline CDR1 and CDR2: LNHDA and SQIVND (reference sequence). The CDR3 loop spans 13 amino acids.